This TCR beta chain was identified during a study of blood T cells in healthy people across ages. The germline V gene encodes CDR1 SGHTA and CDR2 FQGNSA. V lost 7 bases to trimming and J lost 6 bases, with 8 bases between them. The CDR3 is made up of 11 amino acids. Points from the study as a whole: It was not known whether donors were CMV positive (a possible confounder of expanded clonotype changes). Per million T cells, TCR beta diversity dropped about linearly as age rose.

Primers used in a second PCR of roughly 6 to 11 cycles were a sample-barcoded 5' primer and a J-beta primer mix. Each cDNA was tagged by a template-switch adaptor containing 12 random nucleotides. Each of the samples gave a minimum of 3 million paired-end reads that contained CDR3. TCRdb independently ran MiXCR on the 5' RACE reads; one entry per CDR3 protein. This sample has hundreds of thousands of distinct CDR3 sequences, with around half found just once. This clonotype has ten or more counts. Its antigen is as yet unknown. The sample comprised blood. This clonotype was sampled from a woman aged 55 to 70 in good health. V and J are TRBV7-2 and TRBJ2-3, with D hard to call. The CDR3, as DNA: TGTGCCAGCACCTCCGGGGATACGCAGTATTTT. Its translation: CASTSGDTQYF.